Following are 26 T cell receptor beta chains from one sample sequenced in a study of blood T cell repertoires in COVID-19. The method was immunoSEQ multiplex PCR; TCRdb's version includes in-frame clones alone and lacks a portion of them. The data show 300,000 or so clones, 86% seen once. The sequencing input was peripheral blood. These receptors all stem from a woman in her fifties or sixties with acute or convalescent COVID-19.

The DNA for the CDR3 is TGCAGCGTTGAGGGAGGGTGGGGGGACACTGAAGCTTTCTTT. Translated, it gives CSVEGGWGDTEAFF. This chain links TRBV29-1 with TRBJ1-1; possibly TRBD1 for D (5 bases). V shed 3 bases and J shed 3 bases, with 14 bases lying between them. There are 14 residues in the CDR3. Germline V CDR1 and CDR2: SQVTM, ANQGSEA. The whole variable domain, filled in from reference TRBV29-1 and TRBJ1-1, reads SAVISQKPSRDICQRGTSLTIQCQVDSQVTMMFWYRQQPGQSLTLIATANQGSEATYESGFVIDKFPISRPNLTFSTLTVSNMSPEDSSIYLCSVEGGWGDTEAFFGQGTRLTVV.

This clone was observed a few times. J is TRBJ1-3 and V is TRBV11-2; TRBD1 matches 8 bases. From germline, CDR1 is SGHAT and CDR2 FQNNGV. The CDR3 runs to 17 residues. V lost 2 bases, J lost 0 bases, and 6 bases stayed unmatched. The CDR3 bases are TGTGCCAGCAGCTTATGGAGGACAGGGACCTCTGGAAACACCATATATTTT. Its translation is CASSLWRTGTSGNTIYF.

This clone has just a few counts. The chain couples TRBV19 to TRBJ2-7; 8 nucleotides match TRBD1. CDR3 length: 15 amino acids. CDR1 LNHDA and CDR2 SQIVND come from the germline V gene (reference sequence). J gave up 3 bases and V 3 bases, and 7 bases lay outside the gene matches. CDR3 DNA: TGTGCCAGTAGTATGGGGGACAGGAGATTCTACGAGCAGTACTTC. It yields the protein CASSMGDRRFYEQYF. Using reference TRBV19 and TRBJ2-7 for the parts outside the CDR3, the full variable domain is DGGITQSPKYLFRKEGQNVTLSCEQNLNHDAMYWYRQDPGQGLRLIYYSQIVNDFQKGDIAEGYSVSREKKESFPLTVTSAQKNPTAFYLCASSMGDRRFYEQYFGPGTRLTVT.

The J gene is TRBJ2-1, the V gene TRBV7-2; possibly TRBD2 for D (5 bases). The V gene lost 1 base and the J gene lost 8 bases, with 9 bases spanning the gap. Germline CDR1 reads SGHTA; CDR2 reads FQGNSA. CDR3 size: 13 residues. The CDR3 nucleotides read TGTGCCAGCAGCTTAGTACTAGTTTATGAGCAGTTCTTC. Translating gives CASSLVLVYEQFF.

J is TRBJ2-7 and V is TRBV9; D not certain. The germline gives CDR1 SGDLS, CDR2 YYNGEE. Trimming pared 0 bases from V and 1 base from J, leaving 8 bases between. This CDR3 spans 14 amino acids. CDR3 nucleotides: TGTGCCAGCAGCGTAGCAGACACATCCTACGAGCAGTACTTC. It is translated as CASSVADTSYEQYF.

In this sample, this clone turned up once. V and J are TRBV5-1 and TRBJ2-1; D gene uncertain. The V and J ends lost 0 bases and 6 bases respectively, with 7 bases between them. This CDR3 is built from 13 residues. Germline loops: CDR1 SGHRS, CDR2 YFSETQ. The CDR3 DNA follows: TGCGCCAGCAGCTTGGGGGCCGCCAATGAGCAGTTCTTC. It encodes CASSLGAANEQFF.

V and J are TRBV9 and TRBJ2-3; a weak D match, TRBD2 (5 bases). This CDR3 is built from 15 residues. Looked up from germline, CDR1 is SGDLS and CDR2 is YYNGEE. V shed 1 base and J shed 0 bases, with 9 bases lying between them. This CDR3 is CASSVRGFSTDTQYF. The CDR3 bases are TGTGCCAGCAGCGTACGGGGATTTAGCACAGATACGCAGTATTTT.

The chain carries TRBV11-2 and TRBJ2-3; 8 positions agree with TRBD1. The CDR3 sequence is 16 residues long. The germline V gene has CDR1 SGHAT and CDR2 FQNNGV. Trimming took 3 bases from V and 2 from J; bases not matched to a gene: 7. CDR3 sequence: CASSFLGQANTDTQYF. The CDR3 DNA is TGTGCCAGCAGCTTTCTGGGACAGGCTAACACAGATACGCAGTATTTT.

Concerning this clone: One end of the junction does not line up with germline, which may come from a read error. V usage is TRBV7-3 and J usage is TRBJ2-3; 8 nucleotides align to TRBD2. Germline assignment: CDR1 SGHTA and CDR2 FQGTGA. The CDR3 has 13 amino acids. The CDR3 sequence is CASSTSGVAGWHF. CDR3 bases: TGTGCCAGCAGCACCTCGGGGGTAGCGGGATGGCATTTT.

This chain joins TRBV2 and TRBJ2-7, with D hard to call. V lost 3 bases and J 4 bases, leaving 13 bases between the germline ends. The CDR3 is made up of 14 amino acids. The germline gives CDR1 SNHLY, CDR2 FYNNEI. The CDR3 nucleotides read TGTGCCAGCAGTGAGGCAGTATTCGGGTACGAGCAGTACTTC. It specifies CASSEAVFGYEQYF.

This clone came up a few times. This rearrangement joins TRBV5-1 to TRBJ2-1; tentatively, D is TRBD2 (5 bases). The V and J ends lost 2 bases and 0 bases respectively, with 15 bases between them. Per germline, CDR1 SGHRS and CDR2 YFSETQ. CDR3 size: 17 residues. The CDR3 is CASSLTGLSGSYNEQFF. DNA for the CDR3: TGCGCCAGCAGCTTAACTGGACTTTCGGGCTCCTACAATGAGCAGTTCTTC.

V and J are TRBV29-1 and TRBJ2-5; D may be TRBD1 (6 bases). Germline V gene lookup returns CDR1 SQVTM and CDR2 ANQGSEA. The CDR3 is made up of 10 amino acids. The V end lost 7 bases, the J end lost 5 bases, and 8 bases lay between the germline ends. The CDR3 nucleotides are TGCAGCGGACAGGCGGAGACCCAGTACTTC. Translating gives CSGQAETQYF.

This clone was detected a few times. The CDR3 region has the DNA TGTGCCAGCAGCTCTTGGTACTTAGCTAATGAAAAACTGTTTTTT. Its protein is CASSSWYLANEKLFF. The gene calls are TRBV5-6 and TRBJ1-4, with D uncertain. The ends were cut back, 3 bases at V and 3 bases at J, with 12 bases in the middle. This CDR3 has 15 amino acids. Germline V lookup: CDR1 SGHDT, CDR2 YYEEEE.

The chain links TRBV11-2 to TRBJ2-7; 7 nucleotides align to TRBD2. CDR3 length: 14 amino acids. With V trimmed by 6 bases and J by 3 bases, 8 bases remained unmatched. From germline, CDR1 is SGHAT and CDR2 FQNNGV. CDR3 in amino acids: CASSQTGTNYEQYF. CDR3 coding DNA: TGTGCCAGCAGTCAGACCGGGACTAACTACGAGCAGTACTTC.

This clone occurred many times. The CDR3 protein is CASSLEGGSNQPQHF. The CDR3 nucleotides read TGTGCCAGCAGCTTAGAGGGGGGGTCCAATCAGCCCCAGCATTTT. The chain is built from TRBV7-6 and TRBJ1-5; D might be TRBD1 (6 bases). The CDR3 runs to 15 residues. Germline CDR1 and CDR2: SGHVS and FNYEAQ. V lost 1 base, J lost 3 bases, and 10 bases lay in between. The complete variable domain, with remaining parts taken from reference TRBV7-6 and TRBJ1-5, reads GAGVSQSPRYKVTKRGQDVALRCDPISGHVSLYWYRQALGQGPEFLTYFNYEAQQDKSGLPNDRFSAERPEGSISTLTIQRTEQRDSAMYRCASSLEGGSNQPQHFGDGTRLSIL.

This chain uses TRBV30 with TRBJ2-5; D is ambiguous. Germline V CDR1 and CDR2: GTSNPN, SVGIG (reference sequence). The CDR3 loop spans 13 amino acids. The V end was cut by 0 bases, the J end by 4 bases, with 9 bases between. The chain's CDR3 is CAWSVPPGETQYF. DNA for the CDR3: TGTGCCTGGAGTGTACCCCCCGGAGAGACCCAGTACTTC.

This clone appeared a few times. The chain employs TRBV27 and TRBJ2-7; tentative D call: TRBD1 (6 bases). Trimming shortened V by 2 bases and J by 4 bases, and 15 bases separated the two germline ends. The V gene's germline CDR1 is MNHEY and CDR2 SMNVEV (reference sequence). The length of the CDR3 is 15 residues. The DNA of the CDR3 is TGTGCCAGCAGTTTAGATTCGGCAGGGGTTTACGAGCAGTACTTC. Its translation is CASSLDSAGVYEQYF.

V and J are TRBV11-2 and TRBJ1-3; possibly TRBD1 for D (5 bases). The CDR3 loop spans 16 amino acids. V was pared by 2 bases and J by 0 bases, with 11 bases between. The germline V gene encodes CDR1 SGHAT and CDR2 FQNNGV. CDR3 residues: CASSLRTYRSGNTIYF. CDR3 sequence (DNA): TGTGCCAGCAGCTTAAGGACATACCGCTCTGGAAACACCATATATTTT.

This CDR3 is CASSLIPSDEQYF. The CDR3 nucleotides read TGTGCCAGCAGCTTGATTCCCAGTGACGAGCAGTACTTC. The chain links TRBV7-8 to TRBJ2-7; D not certain. Between the trimmed V and J ends, which lost 3 bases and 5 bases, there was a span of 11 bases. The CDR3 runs to 13 residues. Germline CDR1 SGHVS, CDR2 FQNEAQ.

CDR3 sequence: CASSRGLAVHTDTQYF. The CDR3 coding sequence is TGTGCCAGCAGCAGGGGACTAGCGGTCCACACAGATACGCAGTATTTT. J is TRBJ2-3 and V is TRBV21-1; TRBD2, the D gene given by the table, was not confirmed from the DNA. TRBV21-1 is reported as a pseudogene. This CDR3 has 16 residues.

This clone was observed once. The chain combines TRBV20-1 with TRBJ1-2; D is undetermined. V lost 3 bases, J lost 2 bases, and 13 bases lay in between. Germline V gives CDR1 DFQATT, CDR2 SNEGSKA (reference sequence). The CDR3 contains 14 residues. CDR3 amino acids: CSASSSRGNYGYTF. The DNA of the CDR3 is TGCAGTGCTAGTTCTTCCCGCGGCAACTATGGCTACACCTTC.

CDR3 bases: TGTGCCAGCGTGGCAGATTGGGCCTCCTACAATGAGCAGTTCTTC. Protein: CASVADWASYNEQFF. The chain uses TRBV2 and TRBJ2-1; D not resolved. CDR1 and CDR2 (germline): SNHLY, FYNNEI. The CDR3 contains 15 residues. V was clipped by 8 bases and J by 0 bases, with 14 bases between them.

This chain links TRBV29-1 with TRBJ2-3; possible D gene TRBD2, 6 bases. V lost 7 bases, J lost 4 bases, and 15 bases lay in between. The CDR3 consists of 13 residues. Germline V gene lookup returns CDR1 SQVTM and CDR2 ANQGSEA. The CDR3, as DNA: TGCAGCGGGGCGGGGTTTGGGGCAGATACGCAGTATTTT. It yields the protein CSGAGFGADTQYF.

V and J are TRBV7-9 and TRBJ1-2; D perhaps matches TRBD1 (5 bases). Germline CDR1 is SEHNR and CDR2 is FQNEAQ (reference sequence). The V end lost 1 base, the J end lost 14 bases, and 20 bases lay between the germline ends. CDR3 length equals 14 residues. CDR3 nucleotide sequence: TGTGCCAGCAGCTTAGTGACGGTTGGGTTTAGGGGAACCTTC. This translates into CASSLVTVGFRGTF.

There are a few counts of this clone. This rearrangement joins TRBV7-3 to TRBJ2-7, with a weak D call TRBD2 (6 bases). Germline CDR1 reads SGHTA; CDR2 reads FQGTGA. The germline V and J ends were trimmed by 5 bases and 0 bases, with 17 bases remaining between them. The CDR3 runs to 16 residues. The CDR3 is CASSPLASDHSYEQYF. CDR3 coding DNA: TGTGCCAGCAGCCCGTTAGCTAGCGACCACTCCTACGAGCAGTACTTC.

This rearrangement joins TRBV6-1 to TRBJ2-7, with D possibly being TRBD1 (6 bases). CDR3 length: 15 amino acids. Trimming took off 0 bases at V and 2 bases at J, with 11 bases between the two ends. Germline V lookup: CDR1 MNHNS, CDR2 SASEGT. In DNA form, the CDR3 reads TGTGCCAGCAGTGAAGCCGGACAGCAAACCTACGAGCAGTACTTC. This encodes CASSEAGQQTYEQYF.